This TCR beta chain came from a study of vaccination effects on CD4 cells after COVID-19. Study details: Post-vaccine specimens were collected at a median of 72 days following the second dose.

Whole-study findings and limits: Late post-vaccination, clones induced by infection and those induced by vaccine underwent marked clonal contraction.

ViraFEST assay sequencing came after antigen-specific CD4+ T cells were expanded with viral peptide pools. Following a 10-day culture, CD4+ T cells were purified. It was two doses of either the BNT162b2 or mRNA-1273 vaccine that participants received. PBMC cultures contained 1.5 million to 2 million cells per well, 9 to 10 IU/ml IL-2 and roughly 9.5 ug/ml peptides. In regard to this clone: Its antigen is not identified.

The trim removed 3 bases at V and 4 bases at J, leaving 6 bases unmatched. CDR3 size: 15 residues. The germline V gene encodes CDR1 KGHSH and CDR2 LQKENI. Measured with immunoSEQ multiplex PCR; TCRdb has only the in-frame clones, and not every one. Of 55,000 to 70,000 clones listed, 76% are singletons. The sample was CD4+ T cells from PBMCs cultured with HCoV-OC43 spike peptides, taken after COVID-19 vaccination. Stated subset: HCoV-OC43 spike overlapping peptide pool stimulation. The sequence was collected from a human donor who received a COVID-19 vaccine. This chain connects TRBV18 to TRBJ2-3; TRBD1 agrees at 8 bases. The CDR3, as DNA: TGTGCCAGCTCACCGGGACAGGCTACCGCAGATACGCAGTATTTT. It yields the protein CASSPGQATADTQYF.